A single sample gave rise to the 23 T cell receptor beta chains below, sequenced in a study of blood T cell repertoires in COVID-19 (dated by TCRdb to about 2020). The library was prepared using the immunoSEQ multiplex PCR assay. Sourced from immuneACCESS, this table was stored by TCRdb with only in-frame sequences that have V and J called. A share of the clones is absent; for the studies checked, an unresolved V gene accounts for under half, and the remainder has no known explanation. The sample contains over 150,000 clones, more than 75% of them found a single time. 2% to 3% of the sample is held by the ten biggest clonotypes. The specimen sequenced was peripheral blood. The receptors derive from a young man with acute or convalescent COVID-19.

This chain links TRBV18 with TRBJ1-4, with D uncertain. Germline CDR1 is KGHSH and CDR2 is LQKENI. The CDR3 covers 15 residues. Trimming removed 0 bases at V and 5 bases at J, with 10 bases between. CDR3 coding DNA: TGTGCCAGCTCACCACCAGAGGCGTGGAATGAAAAACTGTTTTTT. Its protein product is CASSPPEAWNEKLFF. The full variable domain, completed using reference TRBV18 and TRBJ1-4, is NAGVMQNPRHLVRRRGQEARLRCSPMKGHSHVYWYRQLPEEGLKFMVYLQKENIIDESGMPKERFSAEFPKEGPSILRIQQVVRGDSAAYFCASSPPEAWNEKLFFGSGTQLSVL.

The chain uses TRBV6-1 and TRBJ2-1; the match to TRBD2 covers 11 bases. The V gene end was trimmed by 3 bases and the J gene end by 5 bases; junction bases not matched to a gene: 3. CDR1 and CDR2 from the germline V gene are MNHNS and SASEGT. CDR3 size: 15 residues. The CDR3 nucleotides are TGTGCCAGCAGTGAGCCGGGACTAGCGGACAATGAGCAGTTCTTC. Amino acid sequence: CASSEPGLADNEQFF.

The chain combines TRBV14 with TRBJ2-3; 12 nucleotides agree with TRBD2. The ends lost 4 bases at V and 3 bases at J; junction bases unmatched: 5. Germline CDR1 SGHDN, CDR2 FVKESK. The CDR3 extends over 16 amino acids. The CDR3 region is CASSPRLAGVTDTQYF. The CDR3 coding sequence is TGTGCCAGCAGCCCGAGACTAGCGGGAGTAACAGATACGCAGTATTTT.

This clone has a handful of counts. The chain has TRBV5-1 and TRBJ1-5; D is perhaps TRBD1 (5 bases). The V end was cut by 0 bases, the J end by 4 bases, with 8 bases between. The germline V gene encodes CDR1 SGHRS and CDR2 YFSETQ. There are 14 residues in the CDR3. The CDR3 protein is CASSLAGWNQPQHF. DNA of the CDR3: TGCGCCAGCAGCTTGGCAGGGTGGAATCAGCCCCAGCATTTT.

The chain joins TRBV9 to TRBJ2-1; 7 bases map to TRBD1. The junction had 7 bases not matched to a gene; V was cut back by 3 bases and J by 4 bases. The germline V gene encodes CDR1 SGDLS and CDR2 YYNGEE. The CDR3 extends over 15 amino acids. In DNA form, the CDR3 reads TGTGCCAGCAGCGCGGGACAGCAGAATTACAATGAGCAGTTCTTC. It encodes CASSAGQQNYNEQFF.

The chain recombines TRBV15 with TRBJ2-7, with D maybe TRBD2 (6 bases). With 0 bases removed from V and 0 bases from J, the gap between germline ends came to 6 bases. Germline values: CDR1 LNHNV, CDR2 YYDKDF (reference sequence). The CDR3 runs 14 residues. CDR3 DNA: TGTGCCACCAGCAGAGAGGGACTCTCCTACGAGCAGTACTTC. It yields the protein CATSREGLSYEQYF.

The CDR3 sequence is CASSFTRSNTEAFF. The CDR3 DNA reads as TGTGCCAGCAGTTTTACCAGGTCAAACACTGAAGCTTTCTTT. The chain carries TRBV28 and TRBJ1-1; D is uncertain. The germline gives CDR1 MDHEN, CDR2 SYDVKM. The CDR3 contains 14 residues. Trimming left V 3 bases short and J 2 bases short, with 10 bases between.

This clone is medium-sized. The chain carries TRBV5-1 and TRBJ2-1, with D possibly matching TRBD1 (5 bases). The CDR3 runs 14 residues. Between the trimmed V and J ends, which lost 0 bases and 6 bases, there was a span of 10 bases. CDR1 and CDR2 (germline): SGHRS, YFSETQ. CDR3 sequence: CASSLDYQGNEQFF. CDR3 nucleotide sequence: TGCGCCAGCAGCTTGGACTATCAGGGCAATGAGCAGTTCTTC.

This chain uses TRBV7-8 with TRBJ2-5, with D possibly TRBD2 on 5 matching bases. The CDR3 has 15 residues. V was clipped by 0 bases and J by 9 bases, with 17 bases between them. Germline loops: CDR1 SGHVS, CDR2 FQNEAQ. The CDR3 nucleotides are TGTGCCAGCAGCTTAGCGGTAGAGGGATTCGGGGCCCAGTACTTC. Protein product: CASSLAVEGFGAQYF.

J is TRBJ1-6 and V is TRBV27; 9 bases align to TRBD1. The CDR3 has 17 residues. With V trimmed by 6 bases and J by 6 bases, 12 bases remained unmatched. Germline V CDR1 and CDR2: MNHEY, SMNVEV (reference sequence). CDR3 region: CASSQKPTGGFNSPLHF. DNA for the CDR3: TGTGCCAGCAGCCAGAAACCGACAGGGGGTTTTAATTCACCCCTCCACTTT.

The CDR3 nucleotides read TGTGCCAGCAGCTTCGGCGATTCTGGACACTCCTATAATTCACCCCTCCACTTT. Its translation: CASSFGDSGHSYNSPLHF. The V call is TRBV7-2, the J call TRBJ1-6; tentative D call: TRBD1 (5 bases). This CDR3 contains 18 residues. Trimming stripped 3 bases from V and 0 bases from J, with 15 bases between. Germline CDR1 is SGHTA and CDR2 is FQGNSA.

V gene TRBV7-2 combines with J gene TRBJ1-1; the D gene is possibly TRBD1 (6 bases). Germline V CDR1 and CDR2: SGHTA, FQGNSA. V was shortened by 0 bases and J by 7 bases, with 12 bases between the two germline ends. This CDR3 is built from 14 residues. CDR3 residues: CASSLAGTNVEAFF. Written as DNA, the CDR3 is TGTGCCAGCAGCTTAGCGGGGACAAACGTTGAAGCTTTCTTT.

The CDR3 sequence is CASSPGRPYEQYF. The CDR3 nucleotides are TGTGCCAGCAGTCCAGGCAGGCCCTACGAGCAGTACTTC. The V and J genes are TRBV6-5 and TRBJ2-7; unclear D gene. The germline CDR1 and CDR2 sequences are MNHEY and SVGAGI. Trimming stripped 5 bases from V and 2 bases from J, with 10 bases between. The CDR3 sequence is 13 residues long.

CDR3 nucleotide sequence: TGTGCCACCAGCAGACTGGGGGGACACACCATATATTTT. Translating gives CATSRLGGHTIYF. The rearrangement uses TRBV15 and TRBJ1-3; D may be TRBD1 (5 bases). The CDR3 sequence is 13 residues long. Germline-derived CDR1 and CDR2 are LNHNV and YYDKDF (reference sequence). Trimming pared 2 bases from V and 8 bases from J, leaving 10 bases between.

This chain joins TRBV19 and TRBJ1-1; D unresolved. CDR3 length: 14 residues. Trimming removed 3 bases from V and 1 base from J, with 9 bases in between. Per germline, CDR1 LNHDA and CDR2 SQIVND (reference sequence). The CDR3 sequence is CASSMEGSNTEAFF. In DNA, the CDR3 is TGTGCCAGTAGTATGGAGGGATCGAACACTGAAGCTTTCTTT.

The chain couples TRBV5-3 to TRBJ2-1; 8 bases agree with TRBD2. TRBV5-3 is annotated as an ORF whose role is uncertain. The CDR3 runs to 13 residues. Trimming took 4 bases from V and 13 from J; bases not matched to a gene: 10. The CDR3 protein is CARSKKAGVGQFF. CDR3 nucleotide sequence: TGTGCCAGAAGCAAAAAAGCGGGAGTGGGTCAGTTCTTC.

The chain combines TRBV19 with TRBJ1-5; 7 nucleotides agree with TRBD1. CDR1 is LNHDA, CDR2 SQIVND, per germline (reference sequence). V lost 7 bases, J lost 5 bases, and 11 bases stayed unmatched. The CDR3 covers 15 residues. CDR3 residues: CASKRTTGDHQPQHF. The CDR3 DNA sequence: TGTGCCAGTAAACGAACTACAGGGGACCATCAGCCCCAGCATTTT.

This chain uses TRBV5-1 with TRBJ2-3, with 8 positions matching TRBD2. V trimming: 4 bases; J trimming: 2 bases; junction bases outside the gene matches: 9. Looked up from germline, CDR1 is SGHRS and CDR2 is YFSETQ. CDR3 size: 16 residues. The CDR3 here is CASSLVSGVATDTQYF. CDR3 DNA: TGCGCCAGCAGCCTCGTTAGCGGGGTTGCCACAGATACGCAGTATTTT. The whole variable domain, remainder taken from reference TRBV5-1 and TRBJ2-3, is KAGVTQTPRYLIKTRGQQVTLSCSPISGHRSVSWYQQTPGQGLQFLFEYFSETQRNKGNFPGRFSGRQFSNSRSEMNVSTLELGDSALYLCASSLVSGVATDTQYFGPGTRLTVL.

This clone came up once. This chain joins TRBV3-1 (or the pseudogene TRBV3-2) and TRBJ1-4, with D possibly matching TRBD1 (5 bases). Trimming took 5 bases from V and 7 from J, leaving 14 bases between them. Germline CDR1 LGHDT, CDR2 YNNKEL (reference sequence). The CDR3 is 14 residues long. The CDR3 is CASSFAGGSEKLFF. As DNA, the CDR3 is TGTGCCAGCAGCTTCGCCGGGGGAAGTGAAAAACTGTTTTTT.

The count of this clone is one. J is TRBJ1-2 and V is TRBV5-1; tentative D call: TRBD1 (6 bases). Germline CDR1 SGHRS, CDR2 YFSETQ. V was pared by 4 bases and J by 3 bases, with 13 bases between. This CDR3 has 14 residues. The CDR3 coding sequence is TGCGCCAGCAGCCCACTGGGGGCGCACTATGGCTACACCTTC. Translation gives CASSPLGAHYGYTF.

The chain links TRBV19 to TRBJ1-5, with a tentative D call TRBD1 (5 bases). CDR1 and CDR2 (germline): LNHDA, SQIVND (reference sequence). The CDR3 has 14 residues. The V gene lost 6 bases and the J gene lost 2 bases, with 11 bases spanning the gap. The DNA for the CDR3 is TGTGCCAGTAGCGACAGTTTCGGCAATCAGCCCCAGCATTTT. Protein: CASSDSFGNQPQHF.

The chain couples TRBV25-1 to TRBJ2-7; D uncertain. Trimming took 0 bases from V and 0 from J, leaving 9 bases between them. The CDR3 consists of 15 residues. Per the germline V gene, CDR1 is MGHDK and CDR2 is SYGVNS. The CDR3 nucleotides are TGTGCCAGCAGTGAATATGGCGCAGGCTCCTACGAGCAGTACTTC. It yields the protein CASSEYGAGSYEQYF.

The V and J genes are TRBV7-9 and TRBJ1-1; D gene uncertain. This CDR3 region has 14 residues. V was shortened by 2 bases and J by 6 bases, with 13 bases between the two germline ends. The germline V gene encodes CDR1 SEHNR and CDR2 FQNEAQ (reference sequence). CDR3 coding DNA: TGTGCCAGCAGCTTAAGGCGAGGGTTGTCTGAAGCTTTCTTT. Translated: CASSLRRGLSEAFF.